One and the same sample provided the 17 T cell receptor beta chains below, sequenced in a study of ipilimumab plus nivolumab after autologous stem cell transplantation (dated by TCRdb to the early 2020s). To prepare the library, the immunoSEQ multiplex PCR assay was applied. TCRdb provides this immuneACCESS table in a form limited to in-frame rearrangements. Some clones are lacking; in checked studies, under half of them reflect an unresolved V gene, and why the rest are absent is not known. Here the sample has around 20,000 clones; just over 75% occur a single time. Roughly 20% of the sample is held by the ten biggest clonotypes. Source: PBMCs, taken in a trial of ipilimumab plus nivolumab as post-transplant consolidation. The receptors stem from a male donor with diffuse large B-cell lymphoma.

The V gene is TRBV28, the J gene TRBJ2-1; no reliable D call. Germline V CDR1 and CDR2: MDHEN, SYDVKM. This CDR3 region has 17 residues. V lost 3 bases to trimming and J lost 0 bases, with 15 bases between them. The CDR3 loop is CASSFHLAGSSYNEQFF. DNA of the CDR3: TGTGCCAGCAGTTTCCACCTGGCAGGCAGCTCCTACAATGAGCAGTTCTTC.

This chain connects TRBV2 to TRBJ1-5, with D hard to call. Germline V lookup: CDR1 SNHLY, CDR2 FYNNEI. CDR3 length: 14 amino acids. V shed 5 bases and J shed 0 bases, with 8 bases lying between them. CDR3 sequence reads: CASSSSDSNQPQHF. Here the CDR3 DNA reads TGTGCCAGCAGTAGTTCGGATAGCAATCAGCCCCAGCATTTT.

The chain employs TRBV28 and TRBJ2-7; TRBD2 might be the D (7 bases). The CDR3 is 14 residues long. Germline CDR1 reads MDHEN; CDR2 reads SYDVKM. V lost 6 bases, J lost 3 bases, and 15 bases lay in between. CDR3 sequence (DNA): TGTGCCAGCAGGCCGGGGGGCCAGATCTACGAGCAGTACTTC. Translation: CASRPGGQIYEQYF. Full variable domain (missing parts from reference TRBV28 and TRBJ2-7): DVKVTQSSRYLVKRTGEKVFLECVQDMDHENMFWYRQDPGLGLRLIYFSYDVKMKEKGDIPEGYSVSREKKERFSLILESASTNQTSMYLCASRPGGQIYEQYFGPGTRLTVT.

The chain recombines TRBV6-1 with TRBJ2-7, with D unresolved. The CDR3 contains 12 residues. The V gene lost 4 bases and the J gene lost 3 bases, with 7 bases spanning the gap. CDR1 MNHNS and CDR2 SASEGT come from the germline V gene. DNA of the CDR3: TGTGCCAGCAGTGTGGTCGGCTACGAGCAGTACTTC. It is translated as CASSVVGYEQYF.

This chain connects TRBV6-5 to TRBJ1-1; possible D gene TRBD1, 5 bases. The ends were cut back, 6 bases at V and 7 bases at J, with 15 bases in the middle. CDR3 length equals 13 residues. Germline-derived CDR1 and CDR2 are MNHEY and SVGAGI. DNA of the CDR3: TGTGCCAGCAGGCGCATAACAGGCGTTGAAGCTTTCTTT. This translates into CASRRITGVEAFF.

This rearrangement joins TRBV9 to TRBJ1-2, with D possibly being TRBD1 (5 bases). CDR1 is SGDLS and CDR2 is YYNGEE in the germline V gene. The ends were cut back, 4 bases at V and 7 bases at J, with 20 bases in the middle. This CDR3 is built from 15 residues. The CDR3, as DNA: TGTGCCAGCAGCTCTCGCGGTGGGGGGGATGGTGGCTACACCTTC. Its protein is CASSSRGGGDGGYTF.

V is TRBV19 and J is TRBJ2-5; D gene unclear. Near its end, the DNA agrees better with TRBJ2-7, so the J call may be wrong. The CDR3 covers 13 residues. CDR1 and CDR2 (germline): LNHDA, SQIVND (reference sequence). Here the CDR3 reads CASSIVSSYEQYF. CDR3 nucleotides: TGTGCCAGTAGTATTGTGAGCTCCTACGAGCAGTACTTC.

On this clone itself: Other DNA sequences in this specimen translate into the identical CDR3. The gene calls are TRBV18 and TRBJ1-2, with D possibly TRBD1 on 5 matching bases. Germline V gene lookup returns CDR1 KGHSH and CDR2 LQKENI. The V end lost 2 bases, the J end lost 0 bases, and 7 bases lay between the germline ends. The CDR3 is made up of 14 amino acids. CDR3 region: CASSPDSSNYGYTF. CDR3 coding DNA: TGTGCCAGCTCACCAGACAGCTCTAACTATGGCTACACCTTC.

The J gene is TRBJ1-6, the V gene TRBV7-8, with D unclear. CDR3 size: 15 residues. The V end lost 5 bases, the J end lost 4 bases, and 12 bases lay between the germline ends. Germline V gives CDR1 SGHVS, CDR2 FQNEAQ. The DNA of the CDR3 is TGTGCCAGCAGCCGGGGTAGGGAGTATAATTCACCCCTCCACTTT. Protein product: CASSRGREYNSPLHF. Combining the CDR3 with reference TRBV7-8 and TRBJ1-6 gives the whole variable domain GAGVSQSPRYKVAKRGQDVALRCDPISGHVSLFWYQQALGQGPEFLTYFQNEAQLDKSGLPSDRFFAERPEGSVSTLKIQRTQQEDSAVYLCASSRGREYNSPLHFGNGTRLTVT.

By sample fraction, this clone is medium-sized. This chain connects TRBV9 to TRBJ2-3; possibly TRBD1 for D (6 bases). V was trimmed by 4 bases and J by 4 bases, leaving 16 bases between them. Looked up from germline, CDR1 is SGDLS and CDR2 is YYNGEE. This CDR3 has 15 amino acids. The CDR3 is CASSHSRGVADTQYF. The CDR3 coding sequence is TGTGCCAGCAGCCACAGCAGGGGAGTGGCAGATACGCAGTATTTT.

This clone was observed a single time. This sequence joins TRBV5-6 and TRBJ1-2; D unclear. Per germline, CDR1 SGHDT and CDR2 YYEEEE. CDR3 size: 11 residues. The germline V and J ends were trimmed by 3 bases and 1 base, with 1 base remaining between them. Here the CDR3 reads CASSYNYGYTF. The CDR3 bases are TGTGCCAGCAGCTATAACTATGGCTACACCTTC.

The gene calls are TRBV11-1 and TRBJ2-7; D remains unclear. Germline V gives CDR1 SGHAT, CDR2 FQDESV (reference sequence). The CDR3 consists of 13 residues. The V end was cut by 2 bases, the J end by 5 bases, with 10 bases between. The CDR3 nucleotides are TGTGCCAGCAGCTTAAGATCCCTCGACGAGCAGTACTTC. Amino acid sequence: CASSLRSLDEQYF.

In DNA, the CDR3 is TGCGCCAGCAGCTTGGGACAGGGGGCATTTTCCCAGAACGAGCAGTACTTC. This encodes CASSLGQGAFSQNEQYF. This sequence joins TRBV5-1 and TRBJ2-5, with 10 bases matching TRBD1. Matching the DNA end better, TRBJ2-7 makes the J call doubtful. There are 17 residues in the CDR3. Germline-derived CDR1 and CDR2 are SGHRS and YFSETQ.

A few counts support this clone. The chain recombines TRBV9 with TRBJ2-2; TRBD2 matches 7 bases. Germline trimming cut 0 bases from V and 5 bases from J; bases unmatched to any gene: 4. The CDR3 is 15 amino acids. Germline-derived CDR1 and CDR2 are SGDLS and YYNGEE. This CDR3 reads CASSVDNGGTGELFF. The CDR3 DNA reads TGTGCCAGCAGCGTAGACAACGGGGGGACCGGGGAGCTGTTTTTT.

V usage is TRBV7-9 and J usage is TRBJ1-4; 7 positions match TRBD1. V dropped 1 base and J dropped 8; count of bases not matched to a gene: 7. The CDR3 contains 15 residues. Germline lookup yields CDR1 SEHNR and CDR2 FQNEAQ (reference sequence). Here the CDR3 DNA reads TGTGCCAGCAGCTTAGAAGGGGGCGCGGGGGAAAAACTGTTTTTT. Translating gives CASSLEGGAGEKLFF.

The CDR3 DNA reads TGTGCCAGCAGCCCCCGGCGTAGTGGGCCTGAAGCTTTCTTT. Residues: CASSPRRSGPEAFF. This chain joins TRBV9 and TRBJ1-1; D ambiguous. Trimming removed 4 bases from V and 6 bases from J, with 16 bases in between. There are 14 residues in the CDR3. Germline V gene lookup returns CDR1 SGDLS and CDR2 YYNGEE.

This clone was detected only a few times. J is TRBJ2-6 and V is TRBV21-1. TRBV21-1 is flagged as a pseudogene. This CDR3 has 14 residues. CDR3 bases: TGTGCCAGCAGCAAAAGGACGAACCTCACCGTCCTGACTTTC. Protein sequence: CASSKRTNLTVLTF.